The 24 T cell receptor beta chains presented below share a single source sample, sequenced in a study of molecular identifiers for immune sequencing clone quantification (dated 2018 in TCRdb). The library was built by means of PCR. This sample was sequenced with a NextSeq 500. TCRdb reprocessing: public reads trimmed at Q25 with fastp, clones called with MiXCR, in-frame beta chains kept. When rows share a CDR3 protein, they turn into one entry using the most common DNA and genes. The sample table lists about 630,000 distinct CDR3 sequences, 25% of them with a count of one. Roughly 0.83% of the sample comes from the top ten. Source material: naive CD8+ T cells from blood, with Jurkat cell RNA spiked in. The cell subset or site label here, explained by the study, means: FACS-sorted CD8+CD4-CCR7+CD45RA+ naive T cells. The receptors were sampled from a human donor in good health. Some libraries in this study had Jurkat cell RNA spiked in.

To note about this clonotype: A read error is possible here, since a much larger clone lies one base away. The gene calls are TRBV27 and TRBJ1-1, with D unresolved. V was cut by 5 bases and J by 8 bases, with 21 bases left in between. Germline V gene lookup returns CDR1 MNHEY and CDR2 SMNVEV (reference sequence). The CDR3 contains 15 residues. The CDR3 region is CASSPIGPLRIEAFF. The CDR3 DNA follows: TGTGCCAGCAGTCCTATAGGACCGCTCCGAATAGAAGCTTTCTTT.

This clonotype is a singleton in its sample. This CDR3 reads CASSILGAESNQPQHF. The CDR3 DNA follows: TGTGCCAGTAGTATTTTGGGGGCAGAAAGCAATCAGCCCCAGCATTTT. The J gene is TRBJ1-5, the V gene TRBV19; D possibly corresponds to TRBD1 (6 bases). V was shortened by 3 bases and J by 1 base, with 13 bases between the two germline ends. From germline, CDR1 is LNHDA and CDR2 SQIVND (reference sequence). The CDR3 is 16 amino acids.

The chain links TRBV6-5 to TRBJ2-7; TRBD1 matches 9 bases. This CDR3 region has 14 residues. V was pared by 3 bases and J by 3 bases, with 3 bases of the junction left unmatched. The germline gives CDR1 MNHEY, CDR2 SVGAGI. The chain's CDR3 is CASSYTGGFYEQYF. In DNA, the CDR3 is TGTGCCAGCAGTTATACAGGGGGCTTCTACGAGCAGTACTTC.

The gene calls are TRBV7-6 and TRBJ2-1; D remains ambiguous. The V gene lost 4 bases and the J gene lost 5 bases, with 6 bases spanning the gap. Germline lookup yields CDR1 SGHVS and CDR2 FNYEAQ. This CDR3 contains 12 residues. For the CDR3, the DNA is TGTGCCAGCAGCTCCAGTAACAATGAGCAGTTCTTC. This gives the protein CASSSSNNEQFF.

This clonotype was seen a handful of times. J is TRBJ1-4 and V is TRBV18; TRBD1 agrees at 8 bases. Germline-derived CDR1 and CDR2 are KGHSH and LQKENI. This CDR3 comprises 17 residues. Germline trimming cut 2 bases from V and 5 bases from J; bases unmatched to any gene: 10. CDR3 sequence (DNA): TGTGCCAGCTCACCATACTACCAGGGGGCAAAGAATGAAAAACTGTTTTTT. This translates into CASSPYYQGAKNEKLFF. The full variable domain, its missing parts supplied by reference TRBV18 and TRBJ1-4, is NAGVMQNPRHLVRRRGQEARLRCSPMKGHSHVYWYRQLPEEGLKFMVYLQKENIIDESGMPKERFSAEFPKEGPSILRIQQVVRGDSAAYFCASSPYYQGAKNEKLFFGSGTQLSVL.

This clonotype has just one count. This sequence may be a read error, since a much larger clone differs from it by one base. This CDR3 reads CASSQEESGHGNSPLHF. The CDR3 nucleotides are TGCGCCAGCAGCCAAGAAGAGAGCGGACATGGTAATTCACCCCTCCACTTT. The chain couples TRBV4-3 to TRBJ1-6, with D possibly TRBD1 on 5 matching bases. Germline-derived CDR1 and CDR2 are LGHNA and YSLEER. The CDR3 loop spans 17 amino acids. Trimming removed 0 bases at V and 6 bases at J, with 15 bases between.

The rearrangement joins TRBV30 to TRBJ1-5, with 7 bases that match TRBD1. Losses at the gene ends were 1 base for V and 8 bases for J; bases not matched to a gene: 14. Germline V CDR1 and CDR2: GTSNPN, SVGIG (reference sequence). The CDR3 runs to 16 residues. In DNA, the CDR3 is TGTGCCTGGAGTGACGGAGTGGAGGCAGGGGGAGAGCCCCAGCATTTT. This gives the protein CAWSDGVEAGGEPQHF.

The chain links TRBV29-1 to TRBJ2-1; possibly TRBD2 for D (5 bases). Germline values: CDR1 SQVTM, CDR2 ANQGSEA. This CDR3 has 14 residues. Trimming pared 4 bases from V and 1 base from J, leaving 11 bases between. The CDR3 loop is CSVVRRGSYNEQFF. The CDR3 DNA follows: TGCAGCGTTGTAAGGAGAGGGTCCTACAATGAGCAGTTCTTC.

The rearrangement uses TRBV7-6 and TRBJ2-5, with D maybe TRBD1 (5 bases). The CDR3 is 17 residues long. Per germline, CDR1 SGHVS and CDR2 FNYEAQ. The V and J ends lost 5 bases and 9 bases respectively, with 28 bases between them. For the CDR3, the DNA is TGTGCCAGCAGCCTACGAATTGCAGACAGCCGTCAAGCGCCCCAGTACTTC. This encodes CASSLRIADSRQAPQYF.

Remarks on this clonotype: A much larger clone sits a single nucleotide away, making a read error possible. DNA of the CDR3: TGTGCCAGCAGTTTGGGGGTAGCGGGACCAAGGACAGATACGCAGTATTTT. Translated: CASSLGVAGPRTDTQYF. V usage is TRBV12-3 or TRBV12-4 and J usage is TRBJ2-3; the match to TRBD2 covers 8 bases. CDR3 length equals 17 residues. After removal of 3 bases from V and 3 bases from J, the junction contained 11 bases not matched to a gene.

CDR3 in DNA: TGCGCCAGCAGCCGGATCTGGGTTAGCGGCCCCACAGATACGCAGTATTTT. Amino acid sequence: CASSRIWVSGPTDTQYF. This sequence joins TRBV4-3 and TRBJ2-3; D perhaps matches TRBD2 (6 bases). The germline CDR1 and CDR2 sequences are LGHNA and YSLEER. The CDR3 runs 17 residues. V was clipped by 4 bases and J by 2 bases, with 19 bases between them.

A word on this clonotype: A much larger clone sits a single nucleotide away, making a read error possible. V gene TRBV19 combines with J gene TRBJ1-1; no clear D. The CDR3 is 14 residues long. Germline V lookup: CDR1 LNHDA, CDR2 SQIVND (reference sequence). V gave up 4 bases and J gave up 5 bases, with 14 bases separating them. CDR3 region: CASSKLGGLTEAFF. DNA of the CDR3: TGTGCCAGTAGTAAATTAGGAGGGTTGACTGAAGCTTTCTTT.

The table lists this clonotype with many counts. V and J are TRBV13 and TRBJ2-1, with 10 bases matching TRBD2. Trimming at V came to 1 base and at J to 6 bases, leaving 15 bases not matched to a gene. Germline V gene lookup returns CDR1 PRHDT and CDR2 FYEKMQ (reference sequence). The CDR3 has 19 residues. CDR3 protein: CASSLAGFLAGENGNEQFF. The CDR3, as DNA: TGTGCCAGCAGCTTAGCCGGTTTCCTAGCGGGAGAGAACGGCAATGAGCAGTTCTTC.

This clonotype was detected a few times. This chain joins TRBV4-1 and TRBJ1-6, with 11 positions matching TRBD1. CDR3 length: 15 residues. With V trimmed by 1 base and J by 8 bases, 1 base remained unmatched. The V gene's germline CDR1 is MGHRA and CDR2 YSYEKL. The CDR3 nucleotides read TGCGCCAGCAGCCAAGGGACAGGGGGCTATTCACCCCTCCACTTT. It specifies CASSQGTGGYSPLHF.

The table lists this clonotype with many counts. The J gene is TRBJ2-1, the V gene TRBV28; tentative D call: TRBD2 (5 bases). Germline-derived CDR1 and CDR2 are MDHEN and SYDVKM. This CDR3 has 11 amino acids. V was shortened by 6 bases and J by 7 bases, with 7 bases between the two germline ends. In DNA form, the CDR3 reads TGTGCCAGCAGCCCGGGGAATGAGCAGTTCTTC. It specifies CASSPGNEQFF. Combining the CDR3 with reference TRBV28 and TRBJ2-1 gives the whole variable domain DVKVTQSSRYLVKRTGEKVFLECVQDMDHENMFWYRQDPGLGLRLIYFSYDVKMKEKGDIPEGYSVSREKKERFSLILESASTNQTSMYLCASSPGNEQFFGPGTRLTVL.

The table lists this clonotype with many counts. One end of the junction varies from germline; a read error may be responsible. The chain links TRBV5-3 to TRBJ1-1; no reliable D call. TRBV5-3 is assigned to the ORF class and has an uncertain function. This CDR3 is built from 9 residues. CDR3 sequence: CASSLEAFF. In DNA form, the CDR3 reads TGTGCCAGCAGCTTGGAAGCTTTCTTT.

This clonotype was seen many times. V gene TRBV10-1 combines with J gene TRBJ1-4; TRBD1 might be the D (5 bases). Germline assignment: CDR1 WNHNN and CDR2 SYGVQD (reference sequence). Deletions cut 4 bases from V and 8 bases from J, with 8 bases between. The CDR3 has 12 residues. Written as DNA, the CDR3 is TGCGCCAGCAGTGGGACATCCGAAAAACTGTTTTTT. Residues: CASSGTSEKLFF.

This clonotype was observed at least ten times. The rearrangement links TRBV19 to TRBJ2-1; D call uncertain. Germline assignment: CDR1 LNHDA and CDR2 SQIVND (reference sequence). There are 15 residues in the CDR3. Trimming shortened V by 6 bases and J by 6 bases, and 18 bases separated the two germline ends. The CDR3 DNA is TGTGCCAGTAGCGCCCTGGCGGTCCTGGGCAATGAGCAGTTCTTC. Its protein product is CASSALAVLGNEQFF.

The J gene is TRBJ2-1, the V gene TRBV5-5; no clear D. Germline assignment: CDR1 SGHKS and CDR2 YYEKEE (reference sequence). The CDR3 totals 15 residues. The V and J ends lost 2 bases and 2 bases respectively, with 11 bases between them. The CDR3 here is CASSFTSVAYNEQFF. Here the CDR3 DNA reads TGTGCCAGCAGCTTCACCTCTGTTGCCTACAATGAGCAGTTCTTC.

V and J are TRBV4-1 and TRBJ2-7; maybe TRBD2 (6 bases). Trimming cost V 4 bases and J 4 bases, with 17 bases left between them. Germline V gene data show CDR1 as MGHRA and CDR2 as YSYEKL. This CDR3 spans 15 amino acids. CDR3 sequence (DNA): TGCGCCAGCAGCCCGGGACTTCCGAGGGCGTACGAGCAGTACTTC. It translates to CASSPGLPRAYEQYF.

Worth noting for this clonotype: This could be a read error, since a much larger clone is one nucleotide away. The genes are TRBV5-1 and TRBJ2-3, with TRBD2 identical over 7 bases. Germline values: CDR1 SGHRS, CDR2 YFSETQ. This CDR3 has 16 residues. CDR3 bases: TGCGCCAGCAGCCTGTCCGGGACTACCCACACAGATATGCAGTATTTT. The encoded protein is CASSLSGTTHTDMQYF.

This clonotype was found once. A much larger clone lies one base from this, so it may be a read error. V and J are TRBV20-1 and TRBJ1-1; tentatively, D is TRBD1 (5 bases). Germline loops: CDR1 DFQATT, CDR2 SNEGSKA (reference sequence). CDR3 length: 12 residues. The CDR3 nucleotides read TGCAGTGCCGAGGGACTCTCCACTGGAGCTTTCTTT. The encoded protein is CSAEGLSTGAFF.

With regard to this clonotype: It may be a read error: a sequence one base away is much more abundant. The chain is built from TRBV20-1 and TRBJ2-3; possibly TRBD2 for D (7 bases). This CDR3 contains 15 residues. Looked up from germline, CDR1 is DFQATT and CDR2 is SNEGSKA (reference sequence). The CDR3 loop reads CRARENGGGPDTQYF. The CDR3 region has the DNA TGCAGGGCTAGAGAGAATGGGGGGGGGCCTGATACGCAGTATTTT.

In its sample, this clonotype was seen a few times. This sequence joins TRBV30 and TRBJ1-4; maybe TRBD1 (5 bases). This CDR3 contains 15 residues. V was shortened by 0 bases and J by 3 bases, with 11 bases between the two germline ends. Germline V gene sequence: CDR1 GTSNPN, CDR2 SVGIG (reference sequence). The CDR3 nucleotides are TGTGCCTGGAGTGTATCAGGGATGGCTAATGAAAAACTGTTTTTT. Protein product: CAWSVSGMANEKLFF.